The entry below describes one TCR beta chain. The data were taken from a study of CD8 T cells in Susac syndrome. The CDR3 extends over 12 amino acids. Germline values: CDR1 LNHDA, CDR2 SQIVND (reference sequence). Trimming stripped 3 bases from V and 10 bases from J, with 12 bases between. From blood CD8+ and CD4+ T cells, the TCR beta chain was sequenced. Random hexamers were used to reverse transcribe about 0.5 to 1 ug of RNA. TCR beta CDR3 was amplified by immunoSEQ covering 54 Vbeta and 13 Jbeta. TCRdb recomputed calls from the immunoSEQ multiplex PCR reads with MiXCR, one row per CDR3 protein. The top ten hold about 0.13% of the sample, which has roughly 130,000 distinct CDR3 sequences, approximately 94% seen once.

The sequenced sample consisted of CD4+ T cells from PBMCs. The rearrangement joins TRBV19 to TRBJ1-1; a possible D gene is TRBD1 (5 bases). The sequence derives from a human donor with multiple sclerosis. Written as DNA, the CDR3 is TGTGCCAGTAGTATTTATCAGGGAGGAGCTTTCTTT. Amino acid sequence: CASSIYQGGAFF.